This T cell receptor beta chain was identified during a study of T cell responses to AZD1222 COVID-19 vaccine. Broader study findings: Epitopes outside B.1.351 and B.1.1.7 mutated regions reportedly drew nearly half of spike TCRs. It was only a handful of AZD1222 recipients who were seropositive at baseline. Donors, mostly white British, included more females; clonal diversity was possibly underestimated.

The CDR3 contains 16 residues. CDR1 and CDR2 from the germline V gene are MNHEY and SMNVEV (reference sequence). The junction had 10 bases not matched to a gene; V was cut back by 4 bases and J by 5 bases. Assay: immunoSEQ multiplex PCR; the TCRdb copy retains only in-frame clones and omits some. The sample yields 77,000 or so clones, approximately 89% seen once. With respect to this clone: Its antigen is currently unknown.

This receptor was taken from an adult who received the AZD1222 COVID-19 vaccine. This sample comprised peripheral blood, obtained 28 days after the second AZD1222 dose. This sequence joins TRBV27 and TRBJ2-1; TRBD2 agrees at 8 bases. This CDR3 reads CASSSPSSGLNNEQFF. CDR3 sequence (DNA): TGTGCCAGCAGTTCCCCCTCTAGCGGGTTAAACAATGAGCAGTTCTTC.